This entry lists 10 T cell receptor beta chains sequenced from one sample in a study of T cells after posttransplantation cyclophosphamide. Data came from immunoSEQ multiplex PCR; TCRdb stores just in-frame clones and leaves some out. The table records 20,000 to 25,000 clones without singletons, the ten largest covering approximately 7%. The source material was PBMCs. These receptors were obtained from a woman between 55 and 75 years old in good health, CMV-negative, and a related stem cell transplant donor.

This clone was recorded at least ten times. The chain carries TRBV7-2 and TRBJ2-2, with TRBD2 matching over 12 bases. Trimming at V came to 7 bases and at J to 1 base, leaving 13 bases not matched to a gene. Germline CDR1 reads SGHTA; CDR2 reads FQGNSA. The CDR3 covers 19 residues. Here the CDR3 reads CASTERTLAGGGNTGELFF. The CDR3 region has the DNA TGTGCCAGCACCGAAAGAACACTAGCGGGAGGTGGGAACACCGGGGAGCTGTTTTTT.

This clone was counted ten times or more. This sequence joins TRBV4-3 and TRBJ2-1; D might be TRBD2 (5 bases). Germline assignment: CDR1 LGHNA and CDR2 YSLEER. The CDR3 runs to 14 residues. The germline V and J ends were trimmed by 0 bases and 10 bases, with 13 bases remaining between them. Written as DNA, the CDR3 is TGCGCCAGCAGCCAAGATGGGCTGAGGGTCGAGCAGTTCTTC. This codes for CASSQDGLRVEQFF.

This clone was recorded at least ten times. This chain joins TRBV6-5 and TRBJ2-4; TRBD2 is a possible D gene (5 bases). CDR1 MNHEY and CDR2 SVGAGI come from the germline V gene. The length of the CDR3 is 13 residues. V lost 2 bases and J lost 12, with 14 bases in between. CDR3 residues: CASSYLTGIPQYF. CDR3 DNA sequence: TGTGCCAGCAGTTACCTGACCGGGATCCCTCAGTACTTC.

This clone was counted ten times or more. The chain has TRBV9 and TRBJ1-1, with 7 bases that match TRBD1. CDR3 length equals 12 residues. V lost 3 bases and J lost 6; bases outside the gene matches: 2. Germline values: CDR1 SGDLS, CDR2 YYNGEE. The CDR3 coding sequence is TGTGCCAGCAGCGGCGACAGGGCTGAAGCTTTCTTT. The encoded protein is CASSGDRAEAFF.

This clone was detected only a few times. The chain has TRBV4-2 and TRBJ1-5; the D gene is possibly TRBD1 (6 bases). The CDR3 contains 13 residues. V lost 1 base to trimming and J lost 7 bases, with 8 bases between them. Germline-derived CDR1 and CDR2 are LGHNA and YNFKEQ. CDR3 in DNA: TGTGCCAGCAGCCAAGGCGGGGGCCAGCCCCAGCATTTT. Protein sequence: CASSQGGGQPQHF.

This clone was observed many times. The chain is built from TRBV5-1 and TRBJ2-2, with 11 bases identical to TRBD2. The trim removed 1 base at V and 1 base at J, leaving 0 bases unmatched. The CDR3 sequence is 16 residues long. Germline V gene lookup returns CDR1 SGHRS and CDR2 YFSETQ. For the CDR3, the DNA is TGCGCCAGCAGCTTGCTAGCGGGGGGGAACACCGGGGAGCTGTTTTTT. Translated, it gives CASSLLAGGNTGELFF.

This clone was picked up many times. V gene TRBV6-5 combines with J gene TRBJ1-6; perhaps TRBD1 as D (5 bases). The V and J ends lost 8 bases and 10 bases respectively, with 12 bases between them. Germline V gives CDR1 MNHEY, CDR2 SVGAGI. The CDR3 length is 12 residues. CDR3 nucleotide sequence: TGTGCCAGCCGCTCGACAGCGTCACCCCTCCACTTT. Protein: CASRSTASPLHF.

The table lists this clone with many counts. The V gene is TRBV19, the J gene TRBJ2-1; 8 bases are a match to TRBD1. The V and J ends lost 10 bases and 6 bases, in that order; junction bases with no gene match: 8. The CDR3 length is 13 residues. Germline loops: CDR1 LNHDA, CDR2 SQIVND (reference sequence). The CDR3 nucleotides read TGTGCCACCAACCCTGACAGGGGCAATGAGCAGTTCTTC. Amino acid sequence: CATNPDRGNEQFF. The whole variable domain, filled in from reference TRBV19 and TRBJ2-1, reads DGGITQSPKYLFRKEGQNVTLSCEQNLNHDAMYWYRQDPGQGLRLIYYSQIVNDFQKGDIAEGYSVSREKKESFPLTVTSAQKNPTAFYLCATNPDRGNEQFFGPGTRLTVL.

This clone has more than one count but fewer than ten. CDR3 protein: CASSQAGIVYEQYF. The CDR3 bases are TGTGCCAGCAGCCAGGCGGGAATTGTATACGAGCAGTACTTC. This sequence joins TRBV4-2 and TRBJ2-7; D perhaps matches TRBD2 (6 bases). Trimming left V 3 bases short and J 4 bases short, with 13 bases between. The length of the CDR3 is 14 residues. Per the germline V gene, CDR1 is LGHNA and CDR2 is YNFKEQ.

This chain connects TRBV30 to TRBJ2-4; perhaps TRBD1 as D (6 bases). Germline V gene lookup returns CDR1 GTSNPN and CDR2 SVGIG (reference sequence). This CDR3 contains 18 residues. Trimming took 3 bases from V and 7 from J, leaving 28 bases between them. The DNA for the CDR3 is TGTGCCTGGAGCGTATACCGTCGGACAGCCCCTGTTAACAACATTCAGTACTTC. This sequence encodes CAWSVYRRTAPVNNIQYF. The whole variable domain, filled in from reference TRBV30 and TRBJ2-4, reads SQTIHQWPATLVQPVGSPLSLECTVEGTSNPNLYWYRQAAGRGLQLLFYSVGIGQISSEVPQNLSASRPQDRQFILSSKKLLLSDSGFYLCAWSVYRRTAPVNNIQYFGAGTRLSVL.